The clone carrying this T cell receptor beta chain was seen only a few times. The sample belongs to a study of shared clonotypes between healthy human individuals. The material for each subset, its genomic DNA, was split evenly across several immunoSEQ plates. Some clones are missing from TCRdb's copy, which holds only in-frame ones; the method was immunoSEQ multiplex PCR. The sample includes about 460,000 clones, roughly four fifths seen only once; the top ten take around 13%. Germline assignment: CDR1 MGHRA and CDR2 YSYEKL. This CDR3 region has 16 residues. V was cut by 4 bases and J by 1 base, with 16 bases left in between.

The TCR originated in a woman aged 40 to 55 in good health. Some clones in this sample may be carry-over from other donors' samples. The sample consisted of PBMCs. V and J are TRBV4-1 and TRBJ1-1; D not resolved. This CDR3 is CASSLQPDTQNTEAFF. CDR3 nucleotide sequence: TGCGCCAGCAGCCTTCAACCTGACACACAGAACACTGAAGCTTTCTTT.